This T cell receptor (beta chain) was recorded in a study of T cells in Graves' hyperthyroidism and ophthalmopathy. The hyperthyroidism patients had all been newly diagnosed, and their disease duration was under 2 months. Their ages ranged from 18 to 65 years. Exclusions: uncontrolled infection, other autoimmune disease, pregnancy, lactation. Amplification yielded TCR beta CDR3 regions, with RNA transcripts as the source. During a first-round RT-PCR of the TCR CDR3, the HTBI primer set was used. A single record per CDR3 protein comes from TCRdb applying MiXCR to the multiplex PCR reads. The sample shows roughly 630,000 distinct CDR3 sequences, roughly 14% of them seen only once. Sequencing was carried out using blood. The receptor comes from a woman between 25 and 40 years old with Graves' hyperthyroidism.

In DNA, the CDR3 is TGTGCCAGCTCACCACTTACCGTGGGACTAGCGGCCTACAATGAGCAGTTCTTC. Translation gives CASSPLTVGLAAYNEQFF. This chain links TRBV18 with TRBJ2-1; 11 bases align to TRBD2. Per the germline V gene, CDR1 is KGHSH and CDR2 is LQKENI. The CDR3 has 18 residues. Germline trimming cut 1 base from V and 2 bases from J; bases unmatched to any gene: 7.